Listed below are T cell receptor beta chains from one sample, sequenced in a study of T cell repertoires in cytomegalovirus infection. One entry per CDR3 protein results from TCRdb running MiXCR on the reads. Of approximately 400,000 distinct CDR3 sequences detected, 25% to 40% appear once; the ten largest clones hold roughly 13%. Sequences were obtained from PBMCs. The origin of the receptors is a human donor in good health (CMV status not recorded). Some clones in this sample may be carry-over from other donors' samples. Each CDR3 is given with its conserved first and last residue. The D gene is left open where the match is weak. The size entry is marked missing in some rows and otherwise reads once, few, many or a size class.

V	size	D	J	CDR3	DNA
TRBV7-3	once	NA	TRBJ2-5	CASSLLLTDQETQYF	TGTGCCAGCAGCTTATTGTTGACAGACCAAGAGACCCAGTACTTC
TRBV7-9	NA	TRBD1	TRBJ2-5	CASNSLGTGDNGETQYF	TGTGCCAGCAACTCGCTCGGGACAGGGGATAACGGAGAGACCCAGTACTTC
TRBV24-1	NA	TRBD2	TRBJ2-1	CATSERGLAGYKNEQFF	TGTGCCACCAGTGAACGCGGACTAGCGGGGTACAAGAATGAGCAGTTCTTC
TRBV6-5	few	NA	TRBJ1-5	CASSYGRRGGPQHF	TGTGCCAGCAGTTACGGCAGGCGAGGGGGGCCCCAGCATTTT
TRBV7-9	few	TRBD1	TRBJ1-2	CASSSTTGQAYYGYTF	TGTGCCAGCAGCTCAACAACGGGACAGGCTTACTATGGCTACACCTTC
TRBV12-3/TRBV12-4	NA	NA	TRBJ1-6	CASSLVQNSPLHF	TGTGCCAGCAGTTTAGTACAGAATTCACCCCTCCACTTT
TRBV7-8	many	NA	TRBJ2-7	CASSSTDYEQYF	TGTGCCAGCAGCTCAACCGACTACGAGCAGTACTTC
TRBV7-8	few	NA	TRBJ2-7	CASSSGESKYEQYF	TGTGCCAGCAGCTCTGGAGAATCGAAATACGAGCAGTACTTC
TRBV24-1	NA	TRBD1	TRBJ1-5	CATSVSGTGYQPQHF	TGTGCCACCAGTGTCAGCGGGACAGGGTATCAGCCCCAGCATTTT
TRBV28	NA	NA	TRBJ1-1	CASSFSREAFF	TGTGCCAGCAGTTTCTCACGGGAGGCTTTCTTT
TRBV4-1	many	TRBD1	TRBJ2-5	CASSQVGTAQETQYF	TGCGCCAGCAGCCAAGTGGGGACAGCCCAAGAGACCCAGTACTTC
TRBV7-9	NA	NA	TRBJ2-3	CASSLEGYTQYF	TGTGCCAGCAGCTTAGAGGGCTATACGCAGTATTTT
TRBV5-1	NA	NA	TRBJ1-1	CASSPDGLEAFF	TGCGCCAGCAGCCCGGACGGTCTTGAAGCTTTCTTT
TRBV7-2	many	NA	TRBJ2-2	CASRQGGGTGELFF	TGTGCCAGCAGACAAGGGGGGGGGACCGGGGAGCTGTTTTTT
TRBV12-3/TRBV12-4	NA	NA	TRBJ1-4	CASSRETGLMNEKLFF	TGTGCCAGCAGTCGAGAGACAGGTCTGATGAATGAAAAACTGTTTTTT
TRBV12-3/TRBV12-4	NA	TRBD1	TRBJ2-7	CASSRDRVSEQYF	TGTGCCAGCAGTCGAGACAGGGTATCCGAGCAGTACTTC
TRBV4-1	NA	NA	TRBJ1-6	CASSQEDSSYNSPLHF	TGCGCCAGCAGCCAGGAAGATAGCTCCTATAATTCACCCCTCCACTTT
TRBV6-6	NA	NA	TRBJ2-1	CASSDYYSYNEQFF	TGTGCCAGCAGTGACTATTACTCCTACAATGAGCAGTTCTTC
TRBV7-2	many	NA	TRBJ2-7	CASSFQVGSYEQYF	TGTGCCAGCAGCTTTCAGGTGGGCTCCTACGAGCAGTACTTC
TRBV20-1	NA	NA	TRBJ1-2	CSAKGWEYGYTF	TGCAGTGCGAAAGGGTGGGAGTATGGCTACACCTTC
TRBV20-1	NA	NA	TRBJ2-5	CSARDFSRGQETQYF	TGCAGTGCTAGAGATTTCAGTCGGGGCCAAGAGACCCAGTACTTC
TRBV19	NA	NA	TRBJ1-5	CASKPGGGSNQPQHF	TGTGCCAGTAAGCCTGGGGGTGGGAGCAATCAGCCCCAGCATTTT
TRBV2	NA	NA	TRBJ1-3	CASSEAISSGNTIYF	TGTGCCAGCAGTGAAGCGATAAGCTCTGGAAACACCATATATTTT
TRBV27	few	NA	TRBJ2-3	CASSLSVFTDTQYF	TGTGCCAGCAGTTTAAGTGTTTTTACAGATACGCAGTATTTT
TRBV18	few	TRBD1	TRBJ2-3	CASSPTATGDTDTQYF	TGTGCCAGCTCACCTACCGCGACAGGGGACACAGATACGCAGTATTTT
TRBV27	many	NA	TRBJ2-3	CASSQQNTQYF	TGTGCCAGCAGTCAACAAAATACGCAGTATTTT
TRBV7-6	NA	TRBD2	TRBJ2-3	CASSPGLAGGSPDTQYF	TGTGCCAGCAGCCCGGGACTAGCGGGGGGCTCACCAGATACGCAGTATTTT
TRBV6-1	NA	NA	TRBJ2-3	CASTPRRGGTDTQYF	TGTGCCAGCACCCCACGGAGGGGGGGCACAGATACGCAGTATTTT
TRBV2	few	TRBD1	TRBJ2-7	CASTLEDRDHEQYF	TGTGCCAGCACCTTGGAGGACAGGGACCACGAGCAGTACTTC
TRBV7-3	NA	NA	TRBJ2-1	CASSFPGHSRKEQFF	TGTGCCAGCAGTTTCCCGGGACATAGTAGGAAGGAGCAGTTCTTC
TRBV19	NA	TRBD1	TRBJ2-7	CASSKTGGDEQYF	TGTGCCAGTAGTAAGACAGGGGGCGACGAGCAGTACTTC
TRBV5-1	NA	TRBD1	TRBJ1-1	CASRVGQGGLIEAFF	TGCGCCAGCAGGGTAGGACAGGGCGGACTAATCGAAGCTTTCTTT
TRBV19	many	TRBD1	TRBJ1-1	CASSMSRTGVGTEAFF	TGTGCCAGTAGTATGAGTAGGACAGGGGTCGGCACTGAAGCTTTCTTT
TRBV7-3	many	NA	TRBJ1-2	CASSLIRGRVINYGYTF	TGTGCCAGCAGCTTAATACGGGGCAGAGTAATTAACTATGGCTACACCTTC
TRBV7-8	few	NA	TRBJ1-1	CASSSLQGTTEAFF	TGTGCCAGCAGCTCCTTACAGGGTACTACTGAAGCTTTCTTT
TRBV6-1	NA	NA	TRBJ2-7	CASSERTEASEQYF	TGTGCCAGCAGTGAAAGGACTGAGGCTAGTGAGCAGTACTTC
TRBV6-6	NA	NA	TRBJ2-7	CASSYRGGEQYF	TGTGCCAGCAGTTACCGCGGTGGCGAGCAGTACTTC
TRBV7-8	few	NA	TRBJ2-3	CASSTPAVRGTDTQYF	TGTGCCAGCAGCACACCAGCGGTTAGGGGGACAGATACGCAGTATTTT
TRBV12-3/TRBV12-4	many	NA	TRBJ1-4	CASSFAIRDEKLFF	TGTGCCAGCAGTTTTGCGATCCGGGATGAAAAACTGTTTTTT
TRBV19	NA	NA	TRBJ2-3	CASSIARRGRTTADTQYF	TGTGCCAGTAGTATCGCGCGGAGGGGACGTACGACGGCAGATACGCAGTATTTT